The 8 T cell receptor beta chains presented below share a single source sample, sequenced in a study of blood T cell repertoires in COVID-19. Assay used: immunoSEQ multiplex PCR; TCRdb lists only in-frame clones, some missing. Found here are about 120,000 clones, around nine tenths of them singletons; the top ten hold over 3%. The sample consisted of peripheral blood. These receptors were collected from a woman between 50 and 59 years old with acute or convalescent COVID-19.

The chain joins TRBV3-1 (or the pseudogene TRBV3-2) to TRBJ1-1, with D possibly matching TRBD1 (5 bases). Trimming took off 6 bases at V and 7 bases at J, with 18 bases between the two ends. Per germline, CDR1 LGHDT and CDR2 YNNKEL (reference sequence). The CDR3 sequence is 14 residues long. CDR3 DNA sequence: TGTGCCAGCAGGACGGGACTTAGGGGTAGTGAAGCTTTCTTT. This sequence encodes CASRTGLRGSEAFF.

The CDR3 DNA follows: TGCGCCAGCAGCTTGGAGGGGACAACTGGGGCCAACGTCCTGACTTTC. Translation: CASSLEGTTGANVLTF. The V and J genes are TRBV5-1 and TRBJ2-6; weak D call: TRBD1 (6 bases). The V gene lost 0 bases and the J gene lost 2 bases, with 9 bases spanning the gap. The CDR3 sequence is 16 residues long. The V gene's germline CDR1 is SGHRS and CDR2 YFSETQ.

This chain connects TRBV11-2 to TRBJ2-3; 16 bases are shared with TRBD2. There are 19 residues in the CDR3. Germline V CDR1 and CDR2: SGHAT, FQNNGV. V shed 4 bases, J shed 10 bases, and the junction held 17 bases outside the gene matches. The CDR3 bases are TGTGCCAGCAGCTCCGCGCCGGGACTAGCGGGGGGGAAGGGAGGGGCGCAGTATTTT. Its protein product is CASSSAPGLAGGKGGAQYF.

This clone was observed once. This chain connects TRBV23-1 to TRBJ2-7; a weak D match, TRBD2 (5 bases). TRBV23-1 is placed among ORFs of uncertain function. The CDR3 spans 16 residues. Between the trimmed V and J ends, which lost 1 base and 0 bases, there was a span of 13 bases. The CDR3, as DNA: TGCGCCAGCAGTCAATATTGGACTTCCCTCTCCTACGAGCAGTACTTC. Translating it yields CASSQYWTSLSYEQYF.

The rearrangement uses TRBV3-1 (or the pseudogene TRBV3-2) and TRBJ2-5, with TRBD2 matching 12 bases. Trimming removed 0 bases from V and 5 bases from J; junction bases left unmatched: 10. CDR3 length: 18 amino acids. Germline-derived CDR1 and CDR2 are LGHDT and YNNKEL (reference sequence). The CDR3 is CASSQDVLAGGRGETQYF. The CDR3 bases are TGTGCCAGCAGCCAAGATGTGCTAGCGGGAGGGAGAGGGGAGACCCAGTACTTC.

The V and J genes are TRBV24-1 and TRBJ2-3; D perhaps matches TRBD2 (5 bases). The CDR3 runs 15 residues. The germline V and J ends were trimmed by 1 base and 4 bases, with 11 bases remaining between them. In germline, CDR1 is KGHDR, CDR2 SFDVKD. In nucleotides, the CDR3 is TGTGCCACCAGTGATTTTGGACTGGCTGCAGATACGCAGTATTTT. Its protein product is CATSDFGLAADTQYF.

The table lists this clone with a count of one. The chain has TRBV5-6 and TRBJ2-2; 13 nucleotides line up with TRBD2. The germline CDR1 and CDR2 sequences are SGHDT and YYEEEE. The CDR3 is 15 residues long. V lost 5 bases and J lost 5; bases outside the gene matches: 3. The CDR3 here is CASRLAGGDTGELFF. CDR3 DNA sequence: TGTGCCAGCAGACTAGCGGGAGGGGATACCGGGGAGCTGTTTTTT.

The chain has TRBV27 and TRBJ1-1; D is undetermined. The CDR3 is made up of 13 amino acids. Trimming pared 5 bases from V and 2 bases from J, leaving 9 bases between. Germline assignment: CDR1 MNHEY and CDR2 SMNVEV (reference sequence). This chain's CDR3 is CASSHSSNTEAFF. The CDR3 region has the DNA TGTGCCAGCAGTCACTCAAGCAACACTGAAGCTTTCTTT.